This T cell receptor (beta chain) was captured by sequencing in a study of cytomegalovirus exposure and HLA in healthy donors. Overall study: From HLA-typed donors, an early data release held about 85 million unique TCRs.

About this clone itself: Antigen specificity is unknown.

Primers for the PCR totalled 60 Vbeta and 13 Jbeta. Sequencing used immunoSEQ multiplex PCR; TCRdb keeps in-frame clones, though not all of them. This sample yields over 100,000 clones, of which roughly 80% are seen a single time; around a fifth belongs to the top ten. Looked up from germline, CDR1 is GTSNPN and CDR2 is SVGIG (reference sequence). The germline V and J ends were trimmed by 3 bases and 4 bases, with 9 bases remaining between them. This CDR3 is 12 amino acids long. Overall study results and limits: Among the CMV-associated chains, a few were confirmed in vitro as specific for CMV antigens. TCR sequences were mostly rare, though some public TCRs occurred in many donors.

This clonotype was sampled from a man aged 25 to 40 in good health and CMV-seropositive. This sequence joins TRBV30 and TRBJ1-2; D is ambiguous. Sequenced: PBMCs. CDR3 sequence (DNA): TGTGCCTGGAGAGACCGGAGCTATGGCTACACCTTC. Amino acids: CAWRDRSYGYTF.